The table lists the clone carrying this T cell receptor (beta chain) with a few counts. Its target is unknown. Negatively enriched CD4+ T cells were divided by CD45RA into naive and memory. The junction had 6 bases not matched to a gene; V was cut back by 0 bases and J by 5 bases. CDR3 length equals 15 residues. Per the germline V gene, CDR1 is SGHRS and CDR2 is YFSETQ. The data derive from a study of shared clonotypes between healthy human individuals. Sequenced by immunoSEQ multiplex PCR; TCRdb stores in-frame clones only, minus some. The sample shows about 340,000 clones, less than 85% of them seen only once. Study outcomes and limitations: What naive subsets generally showed was a larger estimated richness than memory subsets showed.

This sequence was found in a man aged 30 to 39 in good health. V gene TRBV5-1 combines with J gene TRBJ2-3, with 7 bases aligning to TRBD2. Specimen: memory CD4+ T cells sorted from blood. Stated subset: CD45RA-negative fraction. The CDR3, as DNA: TGCGCCAGCAGCTTGGTGGGTACTAGCGAAGATACGCAGTATTTT. It encodes CASSLVGTSEDTQYF. Based on the CDR3 plus reference TRBV5-1 and TRBJ2-3, the full variable domain is KAGVTQTPRYLIKTRGQQVTLSCSPISGHRSVSWYQQTPGQGLQFLFEYFSETQRNKGNFPGRFSGRQFSNSRSEMNVSTLELGDSALYLCASSLVGTSEDTQYFGPGTRLTVL.